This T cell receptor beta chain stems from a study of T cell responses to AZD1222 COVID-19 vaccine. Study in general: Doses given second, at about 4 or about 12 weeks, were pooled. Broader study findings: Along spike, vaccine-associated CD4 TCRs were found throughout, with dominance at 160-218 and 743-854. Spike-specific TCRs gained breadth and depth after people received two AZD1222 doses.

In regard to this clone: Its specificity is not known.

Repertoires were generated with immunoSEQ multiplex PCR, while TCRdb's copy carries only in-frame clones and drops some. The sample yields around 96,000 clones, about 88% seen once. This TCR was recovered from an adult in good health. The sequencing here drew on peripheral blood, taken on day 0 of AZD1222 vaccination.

CDR3 residues: CAWSAGWISPLHF. The CDR3 DNA follows: TGTGCCTGGAGTGCGGGTTGGATTTCACCCCTCCACTTT. J is TRBJ1-6 and V is TRBV30; D is uncertain. Trimming shortened V by 1 base and J by 9 bases, and 10 bases separated the two germline ends. The CDR3 is made up of 13 amino acids. Germline V gene sequence: CDR1 GTSNPN, CDR2 SVGIG (reference sequence).